Sequencing of this TCR beta chain was carried out in a study of cytomegalovirus exposure and HLA in healthy donors. Study results and limitations: Presence/absence analyses treated sequencing depth as roughly uniform across donors. In a later analysis, at a false discovery rate of 0.05, 15,000 to 20,000 TCR beta sequences were associated with HLA alleles. The authors later linked a missense DCLRE1C variant to TCR beta V- and J-gene trimming.

Amplification used 60 Vbeta primers and 13 Jbeta primers. Per the original methods: Later, an analysis found about 80 million unique TCR beta chains, and approximately 10 million of these were shared. The repertoire was sequenced with immunoSEQ multiplex PCR; TCRdb's copy has only in-frame clones and lacks some. The V and J calls and clone size come from that table; D and trimming were worked out from the DNA. This sample contains tens of thousands of clones. Points on this clone: The target antigen is unknown.

CDR3 size: 16 residues. The V gene's germline CDR1 is SGHRS and CDR2 YFSETQ. J gave up 4 bases and V 0 bases, and 4 bases lay outside the gene matches. The sequenced sample was PBMCs. The V gene is TRBV5-1, the J gene TRBJ2-5; the match to TRBD2 covers 12 bases. The clonotype was recovered from a female donor in good health and CMV-seronegative. CDR3 sequence reads: CASSLGLAGDLETQYF. Here the CDR3 DNA reads TGCGCCAGCAGCTTGGGACTAGCGGGAGATTTAGAGACCCAGTACTTC.